The 17 T cell receptor beta chains below come from one sample, sequenced in a study of blood T cell repertoires in COVID-19. TCRdb keeps only in-frame clones here, not all; method: immunoSEQ multiplex PCR. This repertoire shows about 170,000 clones, roughly 80% found once; its top ten account for 9.5% to 15%. The source material was PBMCs or T cells enriched from blood (not recorded which). The origin of the receptors is a man aged 50-60 years who had recovered from COVID-19.

V usage is TRBV6-5 and J usage is TRBJ1-4; 11 bases are a match to TRBD1. The CDR3 extends over 13 amino acids. Germline V CDR1 and CDR2: MNHEY, SVGAGI. V dropped 6 bases and J dropped 13; count of bases not matched to a gene: 7. Here the CDR3 reads CASRPSGTGGLFF. The CDR3 DNA sequence: TGTGCCAGCAGGCCCTCCGGGACAGGGGGACTGTTTTTT.

The rearrangement uses TRBV6-1 and TRBJ2-2; a possible D gene is TRBD2 (6 bases). The CDR3 has 13 residues. CDR1 is MNHNS and CDR2 is SASEGT in the germline V gene. With 3 bases removed from V and 7 bases from J, the gap between germline ends came to 9 bases. The CDR3 DNA is TGTGCCAGCAGTGAGGTCGGGGGCGGGGAGCTGTTTTTT. It translates to CASSEVGGGELFF.

The rearrangement uses TRBV7-2 and TRBJ1-2; 9 nucleotides agree with TRBD1. The germline gives CDR1 SGHTA, CDR2 FQGNSA. V lost 1 base and J lost 3; bases outside the gene matches: 3. The length of the CDR3 is 15 residues. CDR3 DNA: TGTGCCAGCAGCTTAGGGACAGGGGCATACTATGGCTACACCTTC. This sequence encodes CASSLGTGAYYGYTF.

J is TRBJ2-3 and V is TRBV6-4; TRBD1 matches at 10 bases. The CDR3 is made up of 17 amino acids. In germline, CDR1 is MRHNA, CDR2 SNTAGT. V lost 6 bases to trimming and J lost 2 bases; unmatched junction nucleotides: 11. DNA of the CDR3: TGTGCCAGCAGGGTTAGACCGGGACAGGGGATCACAGATACGCAGTATTTT. As protein: CASRVRPGQGITDTQYF.

The rearrangement joins TRBV7-2 to TRBJ2-3; the D is unclear. The V end lost 4 bases, the J end lost 2 bases, and 4 bases lay between the germline ends. CDR1 and CDR2 from the germline V gene are SGHTA and FQGNSA. The length of the CDR3 is 12 residues. The CDR3 loop is CASSSFTDTQYF. DNA for the CDR3: TGTGCCAGCAGCTCATTCACAGATACGCAGTATTTT.

The V and J genes are TRBV6-4 and TRBJ1-5, with D possibly being TRBD1 (6 bases). The CDR3 totals 15 residues. The V and J ends lost 8 bases and 0 bases respectively, with 14 bases between them. CDR1 is MRHNA and CDR2 is SNTAGT in the germline V gene. CDR3: CASGRQVDSNQPQHF. In nucleotides, the CDR3 is TGTGCCAGCGGGAGACAGGTCGATAGCAATCAGCCCCAGCATTTT.

This chain connects TRBV9 to TRBJ2-7, with 10 bases fitting TRBD1. CDR1 SGDLS and CDR2 YYNGEE come from the germline V gene. The CDR3 totals 16 residues. The J segment lost 4 bases and the V segment lost 0 bases, leaving 7 bases of the junction unmatched. The CDR3 bases are TGTGCCAGCAGCGTAGGCCGTGGGACAGGGGAATACGAGCAGTACTTC. It yields the protein CASSVGRGTGEYEQYF.

This clone was counted at least ten times. J is TRBJ2-1 and V is TRBV7-9, with a possible D match to TRBD2 (5 bases). There are 13 residues in the CDR3. Germline values: CDR1 SEHNR, CDR2 FQNEAQ (reference sequence). V lost 0 bases, J lost 5 bases, and 5 bases lay in between. Here the CDR3 reads CASSLAGDNEQFF. Here the CDR3 DNA reads TGTGCCAGCAGCTTAGCCGGGGACAATGAGCAGTTCTTC.

This clone appeared once. This chain connects TRBV19 to TRBJ2-3; 8 nucleotides agree with TRBD2. The junction had 3 bases not matched to a gene; V was cut back by 0 bases and J by 4 bases. Germline CDR1 reads LNHDA; CDR2 reads SQIVND (reference sequence). This CDR3 is 15 amino acids long. The DNA of the CDR3 is TGTGCCAGTAGTATAGAGCCGCGGGGGGCAGATACGCAGTATTTT. Protein product: CASSIEPRGADTQYF. The full variable domain, with the rest looked up from reference TRBV19 and TRBJ2-3, is DGGITQSPKYLFRKEGQNVTLSCEQNLNHDAMYWYRQDPGQGLRLIYYSQIVNDFQKGDIAEGYSVSREKKESFPLTVTSAQKNPTAFYLCASSIEPRGADTQYFGPGTRLTVL.

The rearrangement links TRBV6-6 to TRBJ1-5; no clear D gene. Trimming shortened V by 2 bases and J by 5 bases, and 10 bases separated the two germline ends. Germline CDR1 MNHNY, CDR2 SVGAGI (reference sequence). The CDR3 spans 14 residues. CDR3 DNA: TGTGCCAGCAGTTACCAGGTTCAGTATCAGCCCCAGCATTTT. Protein sequence: CASSYQVQYQPQHF.

DNA of the CDR3: TGTGCCAGCAGTTTTCTTCAGAATGAAAAACTGTTTTTT. Residues: CASSFLQNEKLFF. The chain joins TRBV27 to TRBJ1-4; D not resolved. CDR1 is MNHEY, CDR2 SMNVEV, per germline (reference sequence). Between the trimmed V and J ends, which lost 3 bases and 5 bases, there was a span of 7 bases. The length of the CDR3 is 13 residues.

This clone showed up just a few times. This chain connects TRBV3-1 (or the pseudogene TRBV3-2) to TRBJ2-1, with a tentative D call TRBD2 (6 bases). The germline V and J ends were trimmed by 4 bases and 3 bases, with 10 bases remaining between them. The CDR3 spans 14 residues. Germline V lookup: CDR1 LGHDT, CDR2 YNNKEL (reference sequence). The CDR3 is CASSPVGSYNEQFF. The CDR3 DNA reads as TGTGCCAGCAGCCCTGTCGGGAGCTACAATGAGCAGTTCTTC.

This chain connects TRBV5-1 to TRBJ2-3; TRBD1 is a possible D gene (5 bases). Germline V gene data show CDR1 as SGHRS and CDR2 as YFSETQ. The V end lost 1 base, the J end lost 4 bases, and 7 bases lay between the germline ends. CDR3 length: 13 residues. CDR3 sequence (DNA): TGCGCCAGCAGCTTGCCCAGGGCAGATACGCAGTATTTT. Its protein is CASSLPRADTQYF. Combining the CDR3 with reference TRBV5-1 and TRBJ2-3 gives the whole variable domain KAGVTQTPRYLIKTRGQQVTLSCSPISGHRSVSWYQQTPGQGLQFLFEYFSETQRNKGNFPGRFSGRQFSNSRSEMNVSTLELGDSALYLCASSLPRADTQYFGPGTRLTVL.

The chain combines TRBV30 with TRBJ1-1, with no clear D. Trimming shortened V by 1 base and J by 3 bases, and 9 bases separated the two germline ends. The CDR3 sequence is 13 residues long. Per germline, CDR1 GTSNPN and CDR2 SVGIG (reference sequence). The CDR3 DNA reads TGTGCCTGGAGTGAAGGAGGGTACACTGAAGCTTTCTTT. This codes for CAWSEGGYTEAFF.

The count of this clone is one. The V call is TRBV18, the J call TRBJ1-6, with a possible D match to TRBD1 (5 bases). The germline V and J ends were trimmed by 0 bases and 10 bases, with 19 bases remaining between them. The germline CDR1 and CDR2 sequences are KGHSH and LQKENI. There are 17 residues in the CDR3. For the CDR3, the DNA is TGTGCCAGCTCACCACCCGGGGGACGGGTGACGGGGTCACCCCTCCACTTT. Encoded protein: CASSPPGGRVTGSPLHF.

The rearrangement uses TRBV4-1 and TRBJ2-2; 9 bases match TRBD1. V shed 6 bases and J 5 bases; nucleotides not matched to a gene: 7. The germline CDR1 and CDR2 sequences are MGHRA and YSYEKL. CDR3 length: 15 residues. The CDR3 protein is CASSPDRGLTGELFF. The CDR3 DNA reads as TGCGCCAGCAGTCCGGACAGGGGCCTTACCGGGGAGCTGTTTTTT.

The rearrangement joins TRBV14 to TRBJ2-3; D perhaps matches TRBD1 (6 bases). The CDR3 sequence is 17 residues long. CDR1 is SGHDN, CDR2 FVKESK, per germline. V was trimmed by 3 bases and J by 5 bases, leaving 21 bases between them. Written as DNA, the CDR3 is TGTGCCAGCAGCCAGTCCAGGGGTATTCTAGTTTTAGATACGCAGTATTTT. It codes for CASSQSRGILVLDTQYF.